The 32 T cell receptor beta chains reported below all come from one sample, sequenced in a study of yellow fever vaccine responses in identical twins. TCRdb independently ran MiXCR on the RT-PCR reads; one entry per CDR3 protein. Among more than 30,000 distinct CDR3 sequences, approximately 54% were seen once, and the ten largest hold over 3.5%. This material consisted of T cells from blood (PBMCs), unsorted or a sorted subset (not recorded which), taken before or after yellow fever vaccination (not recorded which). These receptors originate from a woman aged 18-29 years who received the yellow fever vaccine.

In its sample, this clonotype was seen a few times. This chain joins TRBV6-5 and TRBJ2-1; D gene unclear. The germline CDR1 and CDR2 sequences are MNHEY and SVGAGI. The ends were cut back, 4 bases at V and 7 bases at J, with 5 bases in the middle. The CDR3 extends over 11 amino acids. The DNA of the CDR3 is TGTGCCAGCAGTTTAGTAAATGAGCAGTTCTTC. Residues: CASSLVNEQFF.

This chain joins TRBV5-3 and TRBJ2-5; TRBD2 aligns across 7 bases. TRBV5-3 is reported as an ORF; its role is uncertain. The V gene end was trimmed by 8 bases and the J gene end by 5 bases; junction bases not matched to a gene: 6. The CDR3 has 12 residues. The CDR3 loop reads CASSREGETQYF. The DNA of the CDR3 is TGTGCCAGCAGCAGGGAGGGGGAGACCCAGTACTTC.

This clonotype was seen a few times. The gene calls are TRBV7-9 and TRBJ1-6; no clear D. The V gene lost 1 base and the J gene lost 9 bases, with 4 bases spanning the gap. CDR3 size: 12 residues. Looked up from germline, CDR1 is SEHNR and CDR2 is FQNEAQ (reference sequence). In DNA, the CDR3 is TGTGCCAGCAGCTTAGGAAGTTCACCCCTCCACTTT. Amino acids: CASSLGSSPLHF.

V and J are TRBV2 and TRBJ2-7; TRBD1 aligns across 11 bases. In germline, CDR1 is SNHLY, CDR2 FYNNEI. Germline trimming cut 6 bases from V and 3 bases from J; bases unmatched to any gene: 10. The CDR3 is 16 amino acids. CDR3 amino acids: CASSGQGAQSDYEQYV. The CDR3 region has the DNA TGTGCCAGCAGCGGACAGGGGGCGCAATCTGACTACGAGCAGTACGTC.

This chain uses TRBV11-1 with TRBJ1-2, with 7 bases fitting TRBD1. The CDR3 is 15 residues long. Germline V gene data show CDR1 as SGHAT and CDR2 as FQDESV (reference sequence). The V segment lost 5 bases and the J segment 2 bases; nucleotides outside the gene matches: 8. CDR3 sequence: CASSPPDRTNYGYTF. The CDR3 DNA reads TGTGCCAGCAGCCCGCCGGACAGGACCAACTATGGCTACACCTTC. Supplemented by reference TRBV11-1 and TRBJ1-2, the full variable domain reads EAEVAQSPRYKITEKSQAVAFWCDPISGHATLYWYRQILGQGPELLVQFQDESVVDDSQLPKDRFSAERLKGVDSTLKIQPAELGDSAMYLCASSPPDRTNYGYTFGSGTRLTVV.

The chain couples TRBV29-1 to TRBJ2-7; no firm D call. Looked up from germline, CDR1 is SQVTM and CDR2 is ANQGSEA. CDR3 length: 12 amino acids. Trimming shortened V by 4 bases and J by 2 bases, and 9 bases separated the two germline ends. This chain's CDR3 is CSVGSQTYEQYF. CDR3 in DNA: TGCAGCGTTGGTAGTCAGACCTACGAGCAGTACTTC.

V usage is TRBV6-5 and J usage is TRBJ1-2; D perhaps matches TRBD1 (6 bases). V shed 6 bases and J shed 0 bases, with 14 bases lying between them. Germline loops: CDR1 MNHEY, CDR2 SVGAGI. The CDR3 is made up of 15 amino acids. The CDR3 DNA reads TGTGCCAGCAGGGAGTCGAGGGGGACTAACTATGGCTACACCTTC. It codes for CASRESRGTNYGYTF.

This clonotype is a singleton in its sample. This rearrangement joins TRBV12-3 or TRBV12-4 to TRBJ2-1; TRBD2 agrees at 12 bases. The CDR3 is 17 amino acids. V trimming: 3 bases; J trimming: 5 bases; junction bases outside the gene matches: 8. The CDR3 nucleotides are TGTGCCAGCAGTTTGTTGCTAGCGGGAGGGGTAAACAATGAGCAGTTCTTC. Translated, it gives CASSLLLAGGVNNEQFF.

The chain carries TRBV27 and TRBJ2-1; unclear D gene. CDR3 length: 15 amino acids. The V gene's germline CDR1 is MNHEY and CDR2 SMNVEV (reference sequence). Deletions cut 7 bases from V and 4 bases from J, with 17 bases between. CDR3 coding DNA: TGTGCCAGCACTTGGGATAGCTTGACTTACAATGAGCAGTTCTTC. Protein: CASTWDSLTYNEQFF.

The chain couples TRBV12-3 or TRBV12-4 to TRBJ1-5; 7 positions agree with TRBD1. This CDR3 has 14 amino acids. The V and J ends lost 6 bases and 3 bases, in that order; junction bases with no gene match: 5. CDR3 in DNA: TGTGCCAGCAGCCGACAGGGTACCAATCAGCCCCAGCATTTT. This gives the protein CASSRQGTNQPQHF.

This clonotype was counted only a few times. In DNA form, the CDR3 reads TGTGCCATCAGTGATGACGGCTACTATGGCTACACCTTC. Its protein is CAISDDGYYGYTF. The chain couples TRBV10-3 to TRBJ1-2, with D uncertain. This CDR3 is built from 13 residues. Between the trimmed V and J ends, which lost 3 bases and 3 bases, there was a span of 8 bases. CDR1 and CDR2 (germline): ENHRY, SYGVKD.

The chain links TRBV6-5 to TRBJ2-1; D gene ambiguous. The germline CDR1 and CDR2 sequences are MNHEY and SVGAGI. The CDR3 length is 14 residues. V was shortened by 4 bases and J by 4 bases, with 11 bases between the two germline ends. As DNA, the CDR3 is TGTGCCAGCAGTTTAGGGCCCGAGTACAATGAGCAGTTCTTC. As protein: CASSLGPEYNEQFF.

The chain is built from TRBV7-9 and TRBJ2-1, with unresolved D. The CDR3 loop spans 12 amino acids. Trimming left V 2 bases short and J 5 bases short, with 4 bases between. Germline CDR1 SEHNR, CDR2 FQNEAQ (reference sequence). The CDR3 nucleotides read TGTGCCAGCAGCTTAACAAACAATGAGCAGTTCTTC. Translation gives CASSLTNNEQFF.

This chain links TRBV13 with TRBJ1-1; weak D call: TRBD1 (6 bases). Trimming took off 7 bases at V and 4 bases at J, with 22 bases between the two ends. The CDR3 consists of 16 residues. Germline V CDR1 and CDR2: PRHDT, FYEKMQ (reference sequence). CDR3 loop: CASILRGGPWSTEAFF. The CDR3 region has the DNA TGTGCCAGCATCCTGCGGGGGGGGCCGTGGAGCACTGAAGCTTTCTTT.

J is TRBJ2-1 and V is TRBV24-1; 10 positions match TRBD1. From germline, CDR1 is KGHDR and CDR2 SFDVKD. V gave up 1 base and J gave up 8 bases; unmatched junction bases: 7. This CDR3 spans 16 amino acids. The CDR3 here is CATSDFRDRGVYEQFF. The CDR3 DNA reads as TGTGCCACCAGTGATTTCCGGGACAGGGGAGTCTATGAGCAGTTCTTC.

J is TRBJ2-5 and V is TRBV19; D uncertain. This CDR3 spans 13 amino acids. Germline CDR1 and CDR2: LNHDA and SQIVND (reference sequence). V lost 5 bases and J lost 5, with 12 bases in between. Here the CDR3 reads CASSSPGRETQYF. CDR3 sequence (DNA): TGTGCCAGTAGTTCTCCCGGGCGGGAGACCCAGTACTTC.

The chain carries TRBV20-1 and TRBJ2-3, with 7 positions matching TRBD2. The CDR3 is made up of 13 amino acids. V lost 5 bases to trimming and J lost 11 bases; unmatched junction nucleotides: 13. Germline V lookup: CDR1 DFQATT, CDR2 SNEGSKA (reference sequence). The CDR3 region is CSAPSGRTNGQYF. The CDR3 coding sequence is TGCAGTGCTCCTTCCGGGAGGACCAATGGGCAGTATTTT.

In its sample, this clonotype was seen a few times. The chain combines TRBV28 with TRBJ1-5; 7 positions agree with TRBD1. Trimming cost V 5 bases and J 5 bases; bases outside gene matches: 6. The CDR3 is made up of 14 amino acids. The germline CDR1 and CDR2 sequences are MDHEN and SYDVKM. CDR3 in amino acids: CASSPGTGDQPQHF. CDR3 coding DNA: TGTGCCAGCAGTCCGGGAACAGGGGATCAGCCCCAGCATTTT.

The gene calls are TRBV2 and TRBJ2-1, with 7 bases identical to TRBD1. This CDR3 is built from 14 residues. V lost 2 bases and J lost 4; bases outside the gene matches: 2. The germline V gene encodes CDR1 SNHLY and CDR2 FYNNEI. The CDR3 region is CASSEWDSYNEQFF. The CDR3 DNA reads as TGTGCCAGCAGTGAATGGGACAGTTACAATGAGCAGTTCTTC.

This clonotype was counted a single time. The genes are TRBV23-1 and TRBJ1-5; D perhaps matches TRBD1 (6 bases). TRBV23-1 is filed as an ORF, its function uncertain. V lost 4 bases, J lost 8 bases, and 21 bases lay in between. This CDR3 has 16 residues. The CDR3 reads CASSPPWDNRGEPQHF. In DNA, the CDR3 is TGCGCCAGCAGTCCCCCGTGGGACAATCGGGGGGAGCCCCAGCATTTT.

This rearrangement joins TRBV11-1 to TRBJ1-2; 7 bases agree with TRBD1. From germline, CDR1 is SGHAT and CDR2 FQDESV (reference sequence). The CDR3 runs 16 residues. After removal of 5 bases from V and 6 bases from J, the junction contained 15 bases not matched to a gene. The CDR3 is CASSTTNSDRPHGYTF. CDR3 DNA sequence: TGTGCCAGCAGCACCACAAACTCGGACAGGCCCCATGGCTACACCTTC. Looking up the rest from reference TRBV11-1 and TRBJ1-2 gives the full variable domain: EAEVAQSPRYKITEKSQAVAFWCDPISGHATLYWYRQILGQGPELLVQFQDESVVDDSQLPKDRFSAERLKGVDSTLKIQPAELGDSAMYLCASSTTNSDRPHGYTFGSGTRLTVV.

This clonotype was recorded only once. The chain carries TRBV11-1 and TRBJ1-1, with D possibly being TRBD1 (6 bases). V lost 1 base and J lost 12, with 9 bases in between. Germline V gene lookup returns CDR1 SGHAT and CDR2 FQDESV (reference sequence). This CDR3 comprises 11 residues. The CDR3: CASSLVRGPFF. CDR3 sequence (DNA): TGTGCCAGCAGCTTAGTCAGGGGACCTTTCTTT.

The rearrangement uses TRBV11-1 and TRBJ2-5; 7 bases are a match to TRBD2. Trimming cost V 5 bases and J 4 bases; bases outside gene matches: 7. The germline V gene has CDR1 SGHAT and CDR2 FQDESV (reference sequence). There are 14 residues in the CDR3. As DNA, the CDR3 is TGTGCCAGCAGCGCCGAGACTAGCCGAGAGACCCAGTACTTC. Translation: CASSAETSRETQYF.

CDR3 in DNA: TGTGCCACCAGTGAGGGTCATGAGCAGTTCTTC. The encoded protein is CATSEGHEQFF. The V call is TRBV24-1, the J call TRBJ2-1; no clear D. CDR3 length: 11 residues. Germline CDR1 is KGHDR and CDR2 is SFDVKD. Deletions cut 4 bases from V and 8 bases from J, with 5 bases between.

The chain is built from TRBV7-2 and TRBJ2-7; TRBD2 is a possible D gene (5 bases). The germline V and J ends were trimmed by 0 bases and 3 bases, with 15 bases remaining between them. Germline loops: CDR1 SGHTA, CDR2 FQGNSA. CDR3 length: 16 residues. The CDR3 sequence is CASSLALLSEGYEQYF. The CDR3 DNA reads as TGTGCCAGCAGCTTAGCGCTACTGTCTGAGGGCTACGAGCAGTACTTC.

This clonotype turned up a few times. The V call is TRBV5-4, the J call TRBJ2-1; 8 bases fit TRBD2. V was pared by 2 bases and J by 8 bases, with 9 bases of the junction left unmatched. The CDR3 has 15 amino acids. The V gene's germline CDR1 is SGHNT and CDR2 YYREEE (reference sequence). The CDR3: CASSLPGLEGDEQFF. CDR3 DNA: TGTGCCAGCAGCTTACCGGGACTAGAGGGAGATGAGCAGTTCTTC. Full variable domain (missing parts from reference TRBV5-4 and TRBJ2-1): ETGVTQSPTHLIKTRGQQVTLRCSSQSGHNTVSWYQQALGQGPQFIFQYYREEENGRGNFPPRFSGLQFPNYSSELNVNALELDDSALYLCASSLPGLEGDEQFFGPGTRLTVL.

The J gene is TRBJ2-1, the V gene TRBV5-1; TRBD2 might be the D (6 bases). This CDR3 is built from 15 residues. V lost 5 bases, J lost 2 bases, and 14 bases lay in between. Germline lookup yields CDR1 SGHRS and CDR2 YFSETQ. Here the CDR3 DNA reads TGCGCCAGCAGTCAGAGCGGGTCCGCCTACAATGAGCAGTTCTTC. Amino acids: CASSQSGSAYNEQFF.

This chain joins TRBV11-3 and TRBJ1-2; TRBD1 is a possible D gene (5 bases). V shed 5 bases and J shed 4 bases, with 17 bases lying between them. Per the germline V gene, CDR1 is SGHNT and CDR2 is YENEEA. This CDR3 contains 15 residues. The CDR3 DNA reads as TGTGCCAGCAGCGTCACCGGGACGGAACCCTATGGCTACACCTTC. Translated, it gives CASSVTGTEPYGYTF.

DNA of the CDR3: TGCGCCAGCAGCCCGCAGGGGTCTGGGGAGCAGTACGTC. Translated: CASSPQGSGEQYV. This chain connects TRBV4-1 to TRBJ2-7; D possibly corresponds to TRBD1 (6 bases). The CDR3 spans 13 residues. The germline V and J ends were trimmed by 4 bases and 7 bases, with 14 bases remaining between them. The germline V gene has CDR1 MGHRA and CDR2 YSYEKL.

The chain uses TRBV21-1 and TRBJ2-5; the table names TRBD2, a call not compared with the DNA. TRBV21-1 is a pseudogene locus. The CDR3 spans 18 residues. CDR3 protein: CASSKCGGPRRAQETQYF. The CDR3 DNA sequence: TGTGCCAGCAGCAAATGCGGGGGACCAAGGAGGGCTCAAGAGACCCAGTACTTC.

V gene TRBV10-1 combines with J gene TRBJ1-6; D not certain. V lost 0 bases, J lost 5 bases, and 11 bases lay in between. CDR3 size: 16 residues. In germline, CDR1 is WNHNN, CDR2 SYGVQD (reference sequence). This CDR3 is CASSESTSGNNSPLHF. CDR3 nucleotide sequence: TGCGCCAGCAGTGAGTCGACTTCAGGAAATAATTCACCCCTCCACTTT.

CDR3 bases: TGTGCCAGCAGCTTTGGCAGAGACTACAATGAGCAGTTCTTC. It is translated as CASSFGRDYNEQFF. The chain employs TRBV5-5 and TRBJ2-1; D remains unclear. CDR1 and CDR2 from the germline V gene are SGHKS and YYEKEE (reference sequence). The CDR3 has 14 residues. Trimming stripped 2 bases from V and 3 bases from J, with 9 bases between.